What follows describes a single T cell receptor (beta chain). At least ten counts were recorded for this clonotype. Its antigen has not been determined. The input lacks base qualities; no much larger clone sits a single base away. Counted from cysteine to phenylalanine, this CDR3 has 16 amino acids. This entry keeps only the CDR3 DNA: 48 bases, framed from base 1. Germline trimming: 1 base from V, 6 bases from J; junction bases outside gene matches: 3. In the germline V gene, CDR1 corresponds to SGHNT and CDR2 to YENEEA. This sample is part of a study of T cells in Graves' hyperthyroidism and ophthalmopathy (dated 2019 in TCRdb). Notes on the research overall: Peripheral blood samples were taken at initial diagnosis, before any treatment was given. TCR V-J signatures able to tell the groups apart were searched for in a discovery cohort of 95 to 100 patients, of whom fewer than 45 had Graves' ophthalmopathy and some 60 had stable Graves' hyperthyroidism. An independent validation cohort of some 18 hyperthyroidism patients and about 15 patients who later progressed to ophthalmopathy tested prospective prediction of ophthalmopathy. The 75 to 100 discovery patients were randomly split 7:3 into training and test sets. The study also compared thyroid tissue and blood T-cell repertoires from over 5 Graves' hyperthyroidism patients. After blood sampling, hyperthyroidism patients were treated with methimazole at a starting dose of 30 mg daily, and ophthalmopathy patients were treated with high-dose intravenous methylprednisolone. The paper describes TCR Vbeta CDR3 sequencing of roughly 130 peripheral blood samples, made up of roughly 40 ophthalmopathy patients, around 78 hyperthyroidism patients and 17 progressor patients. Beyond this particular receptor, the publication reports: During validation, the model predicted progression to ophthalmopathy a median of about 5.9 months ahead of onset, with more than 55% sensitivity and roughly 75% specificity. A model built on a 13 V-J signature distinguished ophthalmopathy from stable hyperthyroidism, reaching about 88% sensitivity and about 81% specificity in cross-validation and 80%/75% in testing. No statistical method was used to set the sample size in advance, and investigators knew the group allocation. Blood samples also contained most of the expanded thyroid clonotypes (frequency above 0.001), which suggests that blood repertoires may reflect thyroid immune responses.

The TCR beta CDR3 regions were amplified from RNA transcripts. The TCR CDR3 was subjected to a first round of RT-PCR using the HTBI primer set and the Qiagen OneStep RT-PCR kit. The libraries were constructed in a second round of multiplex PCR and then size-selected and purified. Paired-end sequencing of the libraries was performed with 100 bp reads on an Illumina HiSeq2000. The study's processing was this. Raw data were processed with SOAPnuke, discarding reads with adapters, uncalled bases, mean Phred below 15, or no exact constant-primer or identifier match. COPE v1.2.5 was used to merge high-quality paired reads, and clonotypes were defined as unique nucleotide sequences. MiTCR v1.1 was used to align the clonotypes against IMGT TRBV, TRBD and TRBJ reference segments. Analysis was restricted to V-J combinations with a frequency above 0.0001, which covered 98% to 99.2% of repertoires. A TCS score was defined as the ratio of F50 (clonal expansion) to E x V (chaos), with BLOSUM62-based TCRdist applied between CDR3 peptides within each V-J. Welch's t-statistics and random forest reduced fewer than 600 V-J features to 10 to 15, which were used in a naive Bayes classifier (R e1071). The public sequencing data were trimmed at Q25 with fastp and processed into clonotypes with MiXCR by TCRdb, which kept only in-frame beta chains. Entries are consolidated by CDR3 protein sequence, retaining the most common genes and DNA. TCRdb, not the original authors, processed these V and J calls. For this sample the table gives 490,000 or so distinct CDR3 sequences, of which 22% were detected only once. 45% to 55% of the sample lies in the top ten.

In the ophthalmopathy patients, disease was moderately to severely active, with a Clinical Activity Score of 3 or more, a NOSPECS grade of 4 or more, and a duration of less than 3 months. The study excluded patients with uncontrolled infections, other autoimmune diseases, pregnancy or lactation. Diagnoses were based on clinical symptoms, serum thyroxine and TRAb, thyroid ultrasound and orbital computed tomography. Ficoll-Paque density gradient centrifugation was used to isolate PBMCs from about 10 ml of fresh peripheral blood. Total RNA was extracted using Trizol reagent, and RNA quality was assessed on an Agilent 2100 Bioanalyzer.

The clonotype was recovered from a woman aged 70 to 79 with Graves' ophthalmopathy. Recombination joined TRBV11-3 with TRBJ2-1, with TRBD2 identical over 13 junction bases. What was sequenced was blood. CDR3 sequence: CASSLGGLAGANEQFF. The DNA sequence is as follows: TGTGCCAGCAGCTTAGGAGGACTAGCGGGAGCCAATGAGCAGTTCTTC.